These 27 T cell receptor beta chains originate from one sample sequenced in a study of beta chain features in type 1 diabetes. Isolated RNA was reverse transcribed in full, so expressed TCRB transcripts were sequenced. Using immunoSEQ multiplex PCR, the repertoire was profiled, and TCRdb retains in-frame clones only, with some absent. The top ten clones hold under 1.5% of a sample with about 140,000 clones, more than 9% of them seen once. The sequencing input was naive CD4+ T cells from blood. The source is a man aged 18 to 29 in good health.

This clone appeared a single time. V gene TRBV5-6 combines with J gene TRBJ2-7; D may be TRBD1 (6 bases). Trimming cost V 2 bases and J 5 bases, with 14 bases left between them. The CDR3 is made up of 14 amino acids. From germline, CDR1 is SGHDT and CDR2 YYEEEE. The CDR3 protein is CASSFWDKENEQYF. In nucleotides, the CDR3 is TGTGCCAGCAGCTTCTGGGACAAGGAAAACGAGCAGTACTTC.

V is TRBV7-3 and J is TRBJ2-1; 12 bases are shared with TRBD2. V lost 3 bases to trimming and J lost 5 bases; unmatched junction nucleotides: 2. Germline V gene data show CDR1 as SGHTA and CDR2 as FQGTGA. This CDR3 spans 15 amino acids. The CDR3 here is CASSFRTSGNNEQFF. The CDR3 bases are TGTGCCAGCAGCTTTAGGACTAGCGGGAACAATGAGCAGTTCTTC.

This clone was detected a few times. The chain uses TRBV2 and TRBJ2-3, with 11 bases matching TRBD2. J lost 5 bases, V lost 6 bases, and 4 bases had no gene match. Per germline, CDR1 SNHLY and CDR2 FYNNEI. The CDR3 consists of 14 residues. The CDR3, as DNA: TGTGCCAGCAGCGGGACTAGCGGAGTAGATACGCAGTATTTT. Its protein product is CASSGTSGVDTQYF.

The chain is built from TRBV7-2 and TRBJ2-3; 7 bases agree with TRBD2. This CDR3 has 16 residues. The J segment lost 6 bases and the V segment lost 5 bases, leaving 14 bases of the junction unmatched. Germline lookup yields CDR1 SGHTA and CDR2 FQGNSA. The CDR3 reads CASSPSGGARLDTQYF. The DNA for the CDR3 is TGTGCCAGCAGCCCTTCGGGGGGAGCCCGGTTGGATACGCAGTATTTT. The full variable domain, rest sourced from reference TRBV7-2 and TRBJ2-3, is GAGVSQSPSNKVTEKGKDVELRCDPISGHTALYWYRQSLGQGLEFLIYFQGNSAPDKSGLPSDRFSAERTGGSVSTLTIQRTQQEDSAVYLCASSPSGGARLDTQYFGPGTRLTVL.

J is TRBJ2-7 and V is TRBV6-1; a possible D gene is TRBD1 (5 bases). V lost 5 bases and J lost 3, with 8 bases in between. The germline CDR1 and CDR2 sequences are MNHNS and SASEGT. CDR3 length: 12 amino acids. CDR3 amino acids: CASSSTDYEQYF. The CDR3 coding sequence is TGTGCCAGCAGTTCGACAGACTACGAGCAGTACTTC.

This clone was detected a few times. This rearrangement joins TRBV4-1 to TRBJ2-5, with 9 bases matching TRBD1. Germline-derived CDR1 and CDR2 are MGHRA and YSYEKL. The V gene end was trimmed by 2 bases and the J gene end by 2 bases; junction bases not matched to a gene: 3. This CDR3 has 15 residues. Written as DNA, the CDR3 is TGCGCCAGCAGCCAACCGGGACAGGGTCAAGAGACCCAGTACTTC. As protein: CASSQPGQGQETQYF.

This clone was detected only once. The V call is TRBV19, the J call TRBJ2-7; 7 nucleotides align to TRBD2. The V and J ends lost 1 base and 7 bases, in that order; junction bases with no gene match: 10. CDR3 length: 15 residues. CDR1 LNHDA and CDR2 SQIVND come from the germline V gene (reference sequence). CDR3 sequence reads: CASSIGAGDLGEQYF. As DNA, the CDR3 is TGTGCCAGTAGTATAGGCGCGGGGGACCTGGGGGAGCAGTACTTC.

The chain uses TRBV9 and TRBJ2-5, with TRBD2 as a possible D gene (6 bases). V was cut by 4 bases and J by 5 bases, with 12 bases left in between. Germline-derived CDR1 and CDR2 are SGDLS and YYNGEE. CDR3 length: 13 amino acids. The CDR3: CASSSRGMETQYF. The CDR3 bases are TGTGCCAGCAGCTCACGGGGGATGGAGACCCAGTACTTC.

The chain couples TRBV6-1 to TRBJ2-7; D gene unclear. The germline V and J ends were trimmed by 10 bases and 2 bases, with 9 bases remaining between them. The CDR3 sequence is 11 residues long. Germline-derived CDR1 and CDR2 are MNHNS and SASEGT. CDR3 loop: CAIRLAYEQYF. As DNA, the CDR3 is TGTGCCATCAGACTGGCCTACGAGCAGTACTTC.

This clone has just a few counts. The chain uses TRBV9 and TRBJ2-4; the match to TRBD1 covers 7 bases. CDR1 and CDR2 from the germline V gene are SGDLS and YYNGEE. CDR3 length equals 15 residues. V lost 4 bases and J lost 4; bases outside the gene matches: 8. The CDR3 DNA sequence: TGTGCCAGCAGCACGCGAGGGGACAGTAAAAACATTCAGTACTTC. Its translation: CASSTRGDSKNIQYF.

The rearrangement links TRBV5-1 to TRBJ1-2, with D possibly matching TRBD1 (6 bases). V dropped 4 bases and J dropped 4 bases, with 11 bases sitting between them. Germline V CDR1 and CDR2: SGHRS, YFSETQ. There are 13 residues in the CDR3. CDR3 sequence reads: CASSLGQPYGYTF. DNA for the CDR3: TGCGCCAGCAGCCTAGGACAGCCCTATGGCTACACCTTC.

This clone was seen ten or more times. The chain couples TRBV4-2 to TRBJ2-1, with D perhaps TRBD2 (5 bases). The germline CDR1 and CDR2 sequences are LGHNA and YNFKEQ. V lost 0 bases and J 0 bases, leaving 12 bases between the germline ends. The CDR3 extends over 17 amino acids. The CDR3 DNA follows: TGTGCCAGCAGCCAAGATTACAGTGGGAGCTCCTACAATGAGCAGTTCTTC. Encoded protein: CASSQDYSGSSYNEQFF.

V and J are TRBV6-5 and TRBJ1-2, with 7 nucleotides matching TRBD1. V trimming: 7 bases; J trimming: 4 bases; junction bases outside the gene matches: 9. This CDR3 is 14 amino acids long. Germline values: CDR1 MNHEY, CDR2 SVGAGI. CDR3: CASIGTGTAYGYTF. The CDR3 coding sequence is TGTGCCAGCATTGGAACCGGGACAGCCTATGGCTACACCTTC.

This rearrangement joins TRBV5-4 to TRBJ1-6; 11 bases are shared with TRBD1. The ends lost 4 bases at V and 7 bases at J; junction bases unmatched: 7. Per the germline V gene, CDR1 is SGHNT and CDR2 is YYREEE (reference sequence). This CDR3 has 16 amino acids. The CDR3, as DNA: TGTGCCAGCAGCACAAAGGGACAGGGGGAGAATTCACCCCTCCACTTT. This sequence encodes CASSTKGQGENSPLHF.

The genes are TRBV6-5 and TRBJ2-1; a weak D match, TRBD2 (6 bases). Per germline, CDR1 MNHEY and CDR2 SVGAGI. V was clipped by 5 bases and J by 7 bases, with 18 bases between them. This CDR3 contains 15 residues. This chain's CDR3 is CASSRGLGRGNEQFF. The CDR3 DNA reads TGTGCCAGCAGTCGGGGACTGGGCCGAGGGAATGAGCAGTTCTTC.

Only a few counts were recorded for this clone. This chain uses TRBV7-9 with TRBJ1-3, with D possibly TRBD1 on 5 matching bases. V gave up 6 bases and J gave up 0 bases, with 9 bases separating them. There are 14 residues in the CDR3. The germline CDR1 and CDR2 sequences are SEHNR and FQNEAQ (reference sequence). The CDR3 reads CASRGGASGNTIYF. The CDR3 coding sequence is TGTGCCAGCAGGGGCGGGGCCTCTGGAAACACCATATATTTT.

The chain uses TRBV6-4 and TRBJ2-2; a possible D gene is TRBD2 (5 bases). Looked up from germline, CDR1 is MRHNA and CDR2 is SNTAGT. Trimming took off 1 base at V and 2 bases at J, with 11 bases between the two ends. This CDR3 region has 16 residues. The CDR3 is CASSDFVTTNTGELFF. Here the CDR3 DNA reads TGTGCCAGCAGTGACTTCGTGACTACCAACACCGGGGAGCTGTTTTTT.

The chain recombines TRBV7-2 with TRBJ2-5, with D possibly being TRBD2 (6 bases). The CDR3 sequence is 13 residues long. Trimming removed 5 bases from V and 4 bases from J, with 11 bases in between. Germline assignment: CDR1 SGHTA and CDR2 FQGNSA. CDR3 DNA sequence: TGTGCCAGCAGCAAGAGGAGGGGAGAGACCCAGTACTTC. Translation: CASSKRRGETQYF.

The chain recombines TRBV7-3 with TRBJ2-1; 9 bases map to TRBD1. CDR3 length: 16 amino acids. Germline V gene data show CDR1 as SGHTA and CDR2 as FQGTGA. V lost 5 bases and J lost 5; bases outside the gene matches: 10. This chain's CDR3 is CASSTSPGTGNNEQFF. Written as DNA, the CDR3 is TGTGCCAGCAGCACCTCCCCCGGGACAGGGAACAATGAGCAGTTCTTC.

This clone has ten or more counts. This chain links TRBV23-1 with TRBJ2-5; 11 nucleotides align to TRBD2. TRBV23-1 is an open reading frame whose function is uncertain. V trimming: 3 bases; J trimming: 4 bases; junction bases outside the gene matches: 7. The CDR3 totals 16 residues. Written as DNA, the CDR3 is TGCGCCAGCAGTCACGGAAGACTAGCGGGGCCAGAGACCCAGTACTTC. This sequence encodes CASSHGRLAGPETQYF.

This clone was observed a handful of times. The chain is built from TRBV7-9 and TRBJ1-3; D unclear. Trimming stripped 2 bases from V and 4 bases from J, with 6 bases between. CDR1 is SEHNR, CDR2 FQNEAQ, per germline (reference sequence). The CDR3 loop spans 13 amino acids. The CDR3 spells CASSLTLGNTIYF. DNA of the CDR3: TGTGCCAGCAGCTTAACTCTGGGAAACACCATATATTTT.

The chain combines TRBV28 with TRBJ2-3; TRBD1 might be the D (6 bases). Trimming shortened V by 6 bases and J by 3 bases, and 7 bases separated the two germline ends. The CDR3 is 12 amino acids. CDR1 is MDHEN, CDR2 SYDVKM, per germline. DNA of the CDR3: TGTGCCAGCAGGGACAGTACAGATACGCAGTATTTT. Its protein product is CASRDSTDTQYF.

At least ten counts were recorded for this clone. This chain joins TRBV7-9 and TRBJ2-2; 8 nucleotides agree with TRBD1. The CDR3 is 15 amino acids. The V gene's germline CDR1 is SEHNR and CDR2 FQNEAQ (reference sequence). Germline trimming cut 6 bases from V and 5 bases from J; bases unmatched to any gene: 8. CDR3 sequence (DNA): TGTGCCAGCAGGATGGAGGACAGGGAAACCGGGGAGCTGTTTTTT. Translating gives CASRMEDRETGELFF. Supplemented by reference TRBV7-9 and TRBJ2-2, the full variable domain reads DTGVSQNPRHKITKRGQNVTFRCDPISEHNRLYWYRQTLGQGPEFLTYFQNEAQLEKSRLLSDRFSAERPKGSFSTLEIQRTEQGDSAMYLCASRMEDRETGELFFGEGSRLTVL.

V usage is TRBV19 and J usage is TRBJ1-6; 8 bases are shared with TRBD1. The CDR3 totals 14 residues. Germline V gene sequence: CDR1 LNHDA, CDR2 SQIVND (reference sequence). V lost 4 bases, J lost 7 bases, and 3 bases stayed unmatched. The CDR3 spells CASSTRQGNSPLHF. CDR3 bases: TGTGCCAGTAGTACCAGACAGGGGAATTCACCCCTCCACTTT.

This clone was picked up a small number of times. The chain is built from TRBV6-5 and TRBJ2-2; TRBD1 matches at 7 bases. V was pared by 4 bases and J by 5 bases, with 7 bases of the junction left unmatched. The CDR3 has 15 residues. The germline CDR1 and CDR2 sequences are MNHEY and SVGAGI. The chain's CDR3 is CASSSRTGSTGELFF. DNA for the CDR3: TGTGCCAGCAGTTCCCGGACAGGTTCGACCGGGGAGCTGTTTTTT.

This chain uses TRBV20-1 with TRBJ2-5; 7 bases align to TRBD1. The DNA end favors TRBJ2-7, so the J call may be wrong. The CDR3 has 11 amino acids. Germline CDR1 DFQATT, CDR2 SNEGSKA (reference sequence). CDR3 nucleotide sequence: TGCAGTGCTACAGGGGGCTACGAGCAGTACTTC. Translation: CSATGGYEQYF.

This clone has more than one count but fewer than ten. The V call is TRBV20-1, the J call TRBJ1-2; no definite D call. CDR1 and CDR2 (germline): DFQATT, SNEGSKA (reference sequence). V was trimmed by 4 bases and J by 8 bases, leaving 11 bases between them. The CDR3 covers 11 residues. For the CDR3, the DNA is TGCAGTGCTACCCCAGGTGGGGGCTACACCTTC. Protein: CSATPGGGYTF.